These 30 T cell receptor beta chains originate from one sample sequenced in a study of blood T cell repertoires in COVID-19. Measured with immunoSEQ multiplex PCR; TCRdb has only the in-frame clones, and not every one. This sample yields 200,000 or so clones, of which roughly 85% are seen a single time; 3% to 4.5% belongs to the top ten. The sample consisted of PBMCs or T cells enriched from blood (not recorded which). These receptors were taken from a middle-aged woman with acute COVID-19.

This chain uses TRBV12-5 with TRBJ1-4, with a tentative D call TRBD1 (6 bases). The CDR3 is 18 amino acids. CDR1 is LGHNT and CDR2 is FRNRAP in the germline V gene. Trimming left V 5 bases short and J 4 bases short, with 23 bases between. This CDR3 is CASGPEDSFFGVNEKLFF. Written as DNA, the CDR3 is TGTGCTAGTGGTCCCGAGGACAGTTTCTTCGGTGTTAATGAAAAACTGTTTTTT.

V is TRBV10-3 and J is TRBJ1-2; D gene unclear. Looked up from germline, CDR1 is ENHRY and CDR2 is SYGVKD. The CDR3 has 17 amino acids. Trimming took 0 bases from V and 0 from J, leaving 14 bases between them. The chain's CDR3 is CAISESSRDWPNYGYTF. The DNA of the CDR3 is TGTGCCATCAGTGAGTCTTCGAGGGATTGGCCTAACTATGGCTACACCTTC.

This clone was seen more than once but under ten times. The chain couples TRBV5-6 to TRBJ2-3; 7 bases align to TRBD1. The germline V gene encodes CDR1 SGHDT and CDR2 YYEEEE. This CDR3 is built from 15 residues. Unmatched junction bases numbered 8, after V lost 4 bases and J lost 3 bases. The CDR3 nucleotides read TGTGCCAGCAGCCCCCCGACAGGGAAAACAGATACGCAGTATTTT. Protein sequence: CASSPPTGKTDTQYF.

The chain couples TRBV5-6 to TRBJ2-7; 10 bases fit TRBD1. The CDR3 length is 16 residues. J gave up 5 bases and V 5 bases, and 13 bases lay outside the gene matches. The germline CDR1 and CDR2 sequences are SGHDT and YYEEEE. The DNA for the CDR3 is TGTGCCAGCAGTTCCTACTCGCGGGACAGGGGAAACGAGCAGTACTTC. This gives the protein CASSSYSRDRGNEQYF.

The chain links TRBV19 to TRBJ1-2, with D possibly matching TRBD1 (6 bases). Trimming took 6 bases from V and 7 from J, leaving 15 bases between them. The CDR3 has 13 residues. The germline gives CDR1 LNHDA, CDR2 SQIVND (reference sequence). CDR3 amino acids: CASSTRGRIGYTF. The CDR3 DNA sequence: TGTGCCAGTAGCACCAGGGGCAGGATTGGCTACACCTTC.

The V call is TRBV27, the J call TRBJ1-2, with 9 bases aligning to TRBD1. CDR3 length: 14 residues. The J segment lost 7 bases and the V segment lost 3 bases, leaving 6 bases of the junction unmatched. The germline V gene encodes CDR1 MNHEY and CDR2 SMNVEV (reference sequence). CDR3 sequence (DNA): TGTGCCAGCAGTTTCTCGGGACAGGGCGGTGGCTACACCTTC. It specifies CASSFSGQGGGYTF.

The rearrangement links TRBV19 to TRBJ1-5; 9 positions match TRBD1. Germline CDR1 LNHDA, CDR2 SQIVND (reference sequence). Trimming at V came to 4 bases and at J to 0 bases, leaving 10 bases not matched to a gene. This CDR3 comprises 18 residues. The CDR3 loop reads CASSKLQGAEDSNQPQHF. The CDR3 DNA reads as TGTGCCAGTAGTAAGCTACAGGGGGCTGAGGATAGCAATCAGCCCCAGCATTTT.

This clone was found a few times. The chain employs TRBV7-3 and TRBJ2-1, with D hard to call. V gave up 2 bases and J gave up 5 bases, with 13 bases separating them. This CDR3 has 15 residues. Germline assignment: CDR1 SGHTA and CDR2 FQGTGA. The CDR3 spells CASSLGTNANNEQFF. The CDR3 coding sequence is TGTGCCAGCAGCTTAGGCACTAACGCTAACAATGAGCAGTTCTTC.

The V and J genes are TRBV5-6 and TRBJ1-2, with TRBD1 matching 10 bases. The germline V gene has CDR1 SGHDT and CDR2 YYEEEE. After removal of 0 bases from V and 2 bases from J, the junction contained 10 bases not matched to a gene. The CDR3 contains 18 residues. CDR3 in amino acids: CASSLVGQGFQVNYGYTF. In DNA, the CDR3 is TGTGCCAGCAGCTTGGTGGGACAGGGGTTCCAGGTGAACTATGGCTACACCTTC.

This chain joins TRBV6-1 and TRBJ2-2; D is unclear. The CDR3 covers 14 residues. V lost 2 bases, J lost 9 bases, and 13 bases lay in between. The germline V gene has CDR1 MNHNS and CDR2 SASEGT. The CDR3 region is CASSEFQVVRELFF. CDR3 nucleotide sequence: TGTGCCAGCAGTGAATTTCAGGTAGTGAGGGAGCTGTTTTTT.

This clone was seen more than once but under ten times. The chain recombines TRBV5-1 with TRBJ1-1; no clear D. The CDR3 spans 14 residues. Trimming stripped 1 base from V and 1 base from J, with 8 bases between. From germline, CDR1 is SGHRS and CDR2 YFSETQ. The CDR3 DNA reads as TGCGCCAGCAGCTTGTTTAACGGGAACACTGAAGCTTTCTTT. Its translation: CASSLFNGNTEAFF.

The rearrangement links TRBV6-2 or TRBV6-3 to TRBJ2-3, with D possibly TRBD1 on 6 matching bases. V was trimmed by 5 bases and J by 5 bases, leaving 17 bases between them. The CDR3 has 15 residues. Germline CDR1 and CDR2: MNHEY and SVGEGT. CDR3 DNA: TGTGCCAGCAGTGAGGTGGGGGCCGGGATAGATACGCAGTATTTT. It codes for CASSEVGAGIDTQYF.

V is TRBV7-3 and J is TRBJ2-6; D might be TRBD2 (6 bases). V was cut by 4 bases and J by 0 bases, with 13 bases left in between. CDR1 is SGHTA and CDR2 is FQGTGA in the germline V gene. The CDR3 totals 17 residues. DNA for the CDR3: TGTGCCAGCAGCTCCCTGGGGGGATTCTCTGGGGCCAACGTCCTGACTTTC. Its translation is CASSSLGGFSGANVLTF. The complete variable domain, with remaining parts taken from reference TRBV7-3 and TRBJ2-6, reads GAGVSQTPSNKVTEKGKYVELRCDPISGHTALYWYRQSLGQGPEFLIYFQGTGAADDSGLPNDRFFAVRPEGSVSTLKIQRTERGDSAVYLCASSSLGGFSGANVLTFGAGSRLTVL.

Only one count was recorded for this clone. The chain uses TRBV7-9 and TRBJ1-1; 9 nucleotides line up with TRBD1. Germline CDR1 and CDR2: SEHNR and FQNEAQ (reference sequence). This CDR3 has 13 residues. V was clipped by 5 bases and J by 7 bases; unmatched bases: 5. The DNA for the CDR3 is TGTGCCAGCAGCAGGACAGGGGAAAGTGAAGCTTTCTTT. Its protein is CASSRTGESEAFF.

This chain links TRBV4-2 with TRBJ2-3; maybe TRBD2 (6 bases). The length of the CDR3 is 15 residues. Trimming shortened V by 2 bases and J by 2 bases, and 11 bases separated the two germline ends. Germline assignment: CDR1 LGHNA and CDR2 YNFKEQ. The CDR3 loop is CASSQRGTNTDTQYF. CDR3 in DNA: TGTGCCAGCAGCCAACGGGGGACCAACACAGATACGCAGTATTTT.

The V call is TRBV6-5, the J call TRBJ1-4; no firm D call. Deletions cut 6 bases from V and 5 bases from J, with 16 bases between. The length of the CDR3 is 15 residues. Looked up from germline, CDR1 is MNHEY and CDR2 is SVGAGI. CDR3: CASRANPNRNEKLFF. CDR3 in DNA: TGTGCCAGCAGAGCTAACCCGAATCGGAATGAAAAACTGTTTTTT.

The chain combines TRBV30 with TRBJ1-3, with TRBD1 identical over 7 bases. CDR1 and CDR2 (germline): GTSNPN, SVGIG (reference sequence). The ends lost 4 bases at V and 2 bases at J; junction bases unmatched: 5. The CDR3 is made up of 14 amino acids. The CDR3 nucleotides read TGTGCCTGGACCGCGACAGGGCCTGGAAACACCATATATTTT. It codes for CAWTATGPGNTIYF.

The J gene is TRBJ1-5, the V gene TRBV2; unclear D gene. Germline V gene lookup returns CDR1 SNHLY and CDR2 FYNNEI. This CDR3 comprises 16 residues. Deletions cut 6 bases from V and 0 bases from J, with 15 bases between. The CDR3 protein is CASSDAQSLSNQPQHF. The CDR3 DNA reads TGTGCCAGCAGCGACGCACAGTCCCTTAGCAATCAGCCCCAGCATTTT. Together with reference TRBV2 and TRBJ1-5, the CDR3 gives the full variable domain: EPEVTQTPSHQVTQMGQEVILRCVPISNHLYFYWYRQILGQKVEFLVSFYNNEISEKSEIFDDQFSVERPDGSNFTLKIRSTKLEDSAMYFCASSDAQSLSNQPQHFGDGTRLSIL.

This clone appeared once. The chain couples TRBV5-1 to TRBJ1-4; 9 positions match TRBD1. Germline V CDR1 and CDR2: SGHRS, YFSETQ. The V gene end was trimmed by 4 bases and the J gene end by 4 bases; junction bases not matched to a gene: 5. This CDR3 is 15 amino acids long. The CDR3 nucleotides are TGCGCCAGCAGCAGACAGGGGGTTGATAATGAAAAACTGTTTTTT. Amino acid sequence: CASSRQGVDNEKLFF.

The rearrangement uses TRBV13 and TRBJ2-7; TRBD2 might be the D (6 bases). Germline V CDR1 and CDR2: PRHDT, FYEKMQ (reference sequence). The CDR3 totals 13 residues. V lost 4 bases and J 1 base, leaving 8 bases between the germline ends. The CDR3: CASSSRGSYEQYF. CDR3 DNA sequence: TGTGCCAGCAGCTCCCGGGGGTCCTACGAGCAGTACTTC.

The J gene is TRBJ1-1, the V gene TRBV7-8, with D possibly matching TRBD1 (6 bases). The CDR3 contains 14 residues. V was cut by 5 bases and J by 2 bases, with 12 bases left in between. Germline V gene data show CDR1 as SGHVS and CDR2 as FQNEAQ. CDR3 amino acids: CASSGGPGNTEAFF. The CDR3 DNA sequence: TGTGCCAGCAGCGGGGGCCCCGGAAACACTGAAGCTTTCTTT.

The J gene is TRBJ2-6, the V gene TRBV19; TRBD1 matches 12 bases. Per the germline V gene, CDR1 is LNHDA and CDR2 is SQIVND (reference sequence). This CDR3 comprises 22 residues. The J segment lost 3 bases and the V segment lost 0 bases, leaving 15 bases of the junction unmatched. The CDR3 region is CASSIEGDRGQLRLLGANVLTF. Here the CDR3 DNA reads TGTGCCAGTAGTATAGAAGGGGACAGGGGGCAGCTTCGTCTCCTTGGGGCCAACGTCCTGACTTTC.

The V gene is TRBV19, the J gene TRBJ1-5; no clear D. Trimming cost V 0 bases and J 2 bases, with 14 bases left between them. The V gene's germline CDR1 is LNHDA and CDR2 SQIVND (reference sequence). CDR3 length: 17 residues. This CDR3 reads CASSIDLRAFGNQPQHF. In DNA, the CDR3 is TGTGCCAGTAGTATAGATCTGAGGGCATTTGGCAATCAGCCCCAGCATTTT. The entire variable domain, with the rest obtained from reference TRBV19 and TRBJ1-5, is as follows: DGGITQSPKYLFRKEGQNVTLSCEQNLNHDAMYWYRQDPGQGLRLIYYSQIVNDFQKGDIAEGYSVSREKKESFPLTVTSAQKNPTAFYLCASSIDLRAFGNQPQHFGDGTRLSIL.

The V gene is TRBV18, the J gene TRBJ1-2; D is possibly TRBD1 (6 bases). The CDR3 has 17 residues. The V gene lost 0 bases and the J gene lost 2 bases, with 16 bases spanning the gap. CDR1 is KGHSH, CDR2 LQKENI, per germline. The CDR3 sequence is CASSPPSGVYTNYGYTF. The CDR3 DNA sequence: TGTGCCAGCTCACCACCGTCAGGGGTCTATACGAACTATGGCTACACCTTC. The entire variable domain, with the rest obtained from reference TRBV18 and TRBJ1-2, is as follows: NAGVMQNPRHLVRRRGQEARLRCSPMKGHSHVYWYRQLPEEGLKFMVYLQKENIIDESGMPKERFSAEFPKEGPSILRIQQVVRGDSAAYFCASSPPSGVYTNYGYTFGSGTRLTVV.

This chain links TRBV5-8 with TRBJ1-1, with D maybe TRBD1 (6 bases). Germline V gene sequence: CDR1 SGHTS, CDR2 YDEGEE. The CDR3 loop spans 13 amino acids. Trimming took off 5 bases at V and 3 bases at J, with 11 bases between the two ends. CDR3 amino acids: CASRLRGDTEAFF. The CDR3 DNA reads as TGTGCCAGCAGGCTCAGGGGTGACACTGAAGCTTTCTTT. Full variable domain (missing parts from reference TRBV5-8 and TRBJ1-1): EAGVTQSPTHLIKTRGQQATLRCSPISGHTSVYWYQQALGLGLQFLLWYDEGEERNRGNFPPRFSGRQFPNYSSELNVNALELEDSALYLCASRLRGDTEAFFGQGTRLTVV.

The V call is TRBV11-2, the J call TRBJ2-7, with 8 nucleotides matching TRBD2. The CDR3 runs to 17 residues. Germline CDR1 reads SGHAT; CDR2 reads FQNNGV. V lost 1 base, J lost 3 bases, and 11 bases stayed unmatched. The DNA for the CDR3 is TGTGCCAGCAGCTTAGGACGTGGGCGCCTAGCGGGCTACGAGCAGTACTTC. Translation: CASSLGRGRLAGYEQYF.

The rearrangement joins TRBV11-2 to TRBJ1-3; D remains unclear. Trimming pared 5 bases from V and 0 bases from J, leaving 8 bases between. Germline assignment: CDR1 SGHAT and CDR2 FQNNGV. This CDR3 contains 14 residues. CDR3 DNA sequence: TGTGCCAGCAGCCCGAGGATCTCTGGAAACACCATATATTTT. Translation: CASSPRISGNTIYF.

V is TRBV27 and J is TRBJ1-2; 8 nucleotides line up with TRBD1. V shed 5 bases and J 3 bases; nucleotides not matched to a gene: 2. The germline V gene encodes CDR1 MNHEY and CDR2 SMNVEV (reference sequence). The CDR3 spans 13 residues. The chain's CDR3 is CASSLTGDYGYTF. The CDR3, as DNA: TGTGCCAGCAGTCTGACAGGGGACTATGGCTACACCTTC.

This chain connects TRBV5-6 to TRBJ1-2, with D perhaps TRBD1 (5 bases). Germline V lookup: CDR1 SGHDT, CDR2 YYEEEE. This CDR3 is built from 13 residues. Trimming removed 3 bases from V and 8 bases from J, with 14 bases in between. The CDR3 region has the DNA TGTGCCAGCAGCTCGACGGGACTCGGGGGCTACACCTTC. It translates to CASSSTGLGGYTF.

J is TRBJ2-1 and V is TRBV28, with 13 bases matching TRBD2. Germline V lookup: CDR1 MDHEN, CDR2 SYDVKM. This CDR3 is built from 16 residues. With 4 bases clipped from V and 4 bases from J, the junction kept 4 bases outside the gene matches. CDR3 bases: TGTGCCAGCAGTTCAGAGGGACTAGCGGGATACAATGAGCAGTTCTTC. As protein: CASSSEGLAGYNEQFF.